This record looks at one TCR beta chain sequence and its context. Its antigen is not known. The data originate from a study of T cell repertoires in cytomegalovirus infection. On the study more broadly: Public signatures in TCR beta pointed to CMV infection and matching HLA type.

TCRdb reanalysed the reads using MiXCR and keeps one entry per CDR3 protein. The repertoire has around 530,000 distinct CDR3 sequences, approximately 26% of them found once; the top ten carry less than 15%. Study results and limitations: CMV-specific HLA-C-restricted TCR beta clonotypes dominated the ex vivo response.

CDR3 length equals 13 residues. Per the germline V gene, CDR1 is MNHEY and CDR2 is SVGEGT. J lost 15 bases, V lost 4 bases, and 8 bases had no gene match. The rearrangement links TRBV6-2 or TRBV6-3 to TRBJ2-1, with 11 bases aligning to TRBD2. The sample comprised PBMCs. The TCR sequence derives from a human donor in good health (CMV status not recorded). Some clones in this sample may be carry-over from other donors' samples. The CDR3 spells CASSSLGLAGPFF. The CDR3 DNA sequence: TGTGCCAGCAGTTCCCTCGGACTAGCGGGCCCGTTCTTC.